These T cell receptor beta chains were read from a single sample in a study of blood T cell repertoires in COVID-19. The assay was immunoSEQ multiplex PCR, and TCRdb's table has in-frame clones only and misses some. The data contain under 150,000 clones, 70% to 80% of them seen just once; the ten biggest clones take up roughly a tenth. The sequenced sample was peripheral blood. Receptors originate from a human donor in a cohort sampled during active COVID-19. The conserved cysteine and the conserved F or W are not part of the CDR3 here. The D gene is left open where the match is weak. For some rows the clone size is stated as once, few or many, or as a class when expanded; others skip it.

>TRBV14|TRBD1|NA
ASSQGRTGGYEQY
>TRBV3-1/TRBV3-2|TRBD1|NA
ASSQDRGPRALSEQY
>TRBV4-1|NA|NA
ASSLQGGGSYNEQF
>TRBV3-1/TRBV3-2|NA|NA
ASSQLGGSYNEQF
>TRBV2|NA|NA
ASSRGYSNQPQH
>TRBV25-1|NA|NA
ASSEQGRRTEAF
>TRBV5-1|NA|NA
ASRSGGPNTGELF
>TRBV5-4|TRBD1|NA
ASSFQGAKGGYT
>TRBV10-3|TRBD2|NA
AISETSGGAHTQY
>TRBV7-9|NA|NA
ASNELEVWTEAF
>TRBV2|NA|many
ASKRETYNEQF
>TRBV6-5|TRBD2|once
ASRGLASSYEQY
>TRBV11-2|NA|NA
ASSFGAGEGEQY
>TRBV27|TRBD1|NA
ASSFRGQSEAF
>TRBV19|NA|few
ASSIGRAAEAF
>TRBV11-2|TRBD2|NA
ASSGGLAGPAEQY
>TRBV5-1|TRBD1|NA
ASSLVSGGTEAF
>TRBV19|TRBD1|NA
ASSDRDYQPQH
>TRBV6-5|NA|few
ASRSKGVWDTEAF
>TRBV10-3|NA|NA
AISLTGTAGNSPLH
>TRBV6-5|NA|NA
ASSPGTIYGYT
>TRBV25-1|NA|NA
ASKSDRPNTEAF
>TRBV4-1|NA|NA
ASSQDWGRNTGELF
>TRBV5-4|NA|NA
ASSLGGLYEQY
>TRBV7-8|TRBD1|NA
ASSARDRDTRGGEKLF
>TRBV7-9|TRBD2|NA
ASRSSGGTDTQY
>TRBV9|NA|NA
ASSVGTVRHQNTEAF
>TRBV9|NA|NA
ASRRSGGTDTQY
>TRBV6-5|TRBD1|once
ASSYGTGQPQH
>TRBV7-9|TRBD1|NA
ASSPGQGPNYEQY